The T cell receptor beta chain described here comes from a study of cytomegalovirus exposure and HLA in healthy donors. Per germline, CDR1 LNHDA and CDR2 SQIVND (reference sequence). Trimming removed 3 bases from V and 1 base from J, with 8 bases in between. This CDR3 is 14 amino acids long. Profiling relied on immunoSEQ multiplex PCR, and the TCRdb table lists in-frame clones only, not all of them. The repertoire consists of some 160,000 clones, with 88% occurring once and the leading ten covering about 2.7%. This clone was seen only once. The clonotype originates from a man aged 18-30 years in good health and CMV-seronegative. What was sequenced was PBMCs. The gene calls are TRBV19 and TRBJ2-3; tentative D call: TRBD1 (5 bases). The CDR3 region is CASSIQGGTDTQYF. The DNA of the CDR3 is TGTGCCAGTAGTATTCAGGGCGGCACAGATACGCAGTATTTT.